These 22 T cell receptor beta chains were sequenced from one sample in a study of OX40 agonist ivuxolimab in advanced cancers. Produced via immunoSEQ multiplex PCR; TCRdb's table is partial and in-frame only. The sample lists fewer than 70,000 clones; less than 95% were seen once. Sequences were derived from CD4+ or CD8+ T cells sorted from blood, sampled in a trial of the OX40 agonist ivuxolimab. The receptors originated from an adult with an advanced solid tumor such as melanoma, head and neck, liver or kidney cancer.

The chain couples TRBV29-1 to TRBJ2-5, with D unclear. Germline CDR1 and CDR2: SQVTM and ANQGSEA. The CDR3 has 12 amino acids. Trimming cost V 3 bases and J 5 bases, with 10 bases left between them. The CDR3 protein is CSVDPEWETQYF. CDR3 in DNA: TGCAGCGTTGACCCGGAGTGGGAGACCCAGTACTTC.

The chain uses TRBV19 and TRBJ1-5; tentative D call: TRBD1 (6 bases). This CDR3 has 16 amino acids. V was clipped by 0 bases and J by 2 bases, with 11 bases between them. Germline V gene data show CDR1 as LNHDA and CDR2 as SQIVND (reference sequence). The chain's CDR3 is CASSIEKGVGNQPQHF. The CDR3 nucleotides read TGTGCCAGTAGTATAGAAAAGGGGGTTGGCAATCAGCCCCAGCATTTT.

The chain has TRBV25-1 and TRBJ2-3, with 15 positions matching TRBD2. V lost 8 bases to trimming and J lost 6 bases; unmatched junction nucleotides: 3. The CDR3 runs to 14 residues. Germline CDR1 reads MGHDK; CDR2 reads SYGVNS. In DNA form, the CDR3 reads TGTGCCAGCGGACTAGCGGGAGGGCCGGATACGCAGTATTTT. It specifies CASGLAGGPDTQYF.

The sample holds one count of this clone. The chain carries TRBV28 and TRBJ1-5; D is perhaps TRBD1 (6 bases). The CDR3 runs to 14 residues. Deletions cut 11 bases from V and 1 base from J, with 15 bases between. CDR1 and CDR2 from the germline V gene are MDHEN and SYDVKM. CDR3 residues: CAGKTGGSNQPQHF. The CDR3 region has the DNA TGTGCCGGAAAAACGGGGGGCAGCAATCAGCCCCAGCATTTT.

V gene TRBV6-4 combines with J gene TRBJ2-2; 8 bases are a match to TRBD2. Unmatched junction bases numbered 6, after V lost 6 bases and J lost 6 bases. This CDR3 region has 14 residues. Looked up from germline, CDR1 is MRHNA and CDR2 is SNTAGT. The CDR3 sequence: CASRREGLAGELFF. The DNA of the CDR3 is TGTGCCAGCAGACGGGAGGGCCTTGCCGGGGAGCTGTTTTTT.

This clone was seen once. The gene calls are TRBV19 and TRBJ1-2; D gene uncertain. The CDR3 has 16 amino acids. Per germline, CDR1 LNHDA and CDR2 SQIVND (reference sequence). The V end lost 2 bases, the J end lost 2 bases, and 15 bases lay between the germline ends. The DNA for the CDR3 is TGTGCCAGTAGTATAAGGTCGGCAAACCGAAACTATGGCTACACCTTC. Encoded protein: CASSIRSANRNYGYTF.

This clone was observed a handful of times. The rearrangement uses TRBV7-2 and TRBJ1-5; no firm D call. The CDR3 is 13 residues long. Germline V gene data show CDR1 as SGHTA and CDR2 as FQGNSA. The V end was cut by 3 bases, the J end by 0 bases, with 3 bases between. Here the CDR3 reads CASSFDSNQPQHF. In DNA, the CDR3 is TGTGCCAGCAGCTTTGATAGCAATCAGCCCCAGCATTTT. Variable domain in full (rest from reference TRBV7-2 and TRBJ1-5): GAGVSQSPSNKVTEKGKDVELRCDPISGHTALYWYRQSLGQGLEFLIYFQGNSAPDKSGLPSDRFSAERTGGSVSTLTIQRTQQEDSAVYLCASSFDSNQPQHFGDGTRLSIL.

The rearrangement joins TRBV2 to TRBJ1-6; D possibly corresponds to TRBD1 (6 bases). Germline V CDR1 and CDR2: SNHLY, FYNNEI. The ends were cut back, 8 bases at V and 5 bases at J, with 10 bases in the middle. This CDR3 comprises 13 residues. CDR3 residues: CASQGSNNSPLHF. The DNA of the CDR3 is TGTGCCAGCCAGGGGAGCAATAATTCACCCCTCCACTTT. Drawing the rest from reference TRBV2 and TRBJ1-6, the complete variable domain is EPEVTQTPSHQVTQMGQEVILRCVPISNHLYFYWYRQILGQKVEFLVSFYNNEISEKSEIFDDQFSVERPDGSNFTLKIRSTKLEDSAMYFCASQGSNNSPLHFGNGTRLTVT.

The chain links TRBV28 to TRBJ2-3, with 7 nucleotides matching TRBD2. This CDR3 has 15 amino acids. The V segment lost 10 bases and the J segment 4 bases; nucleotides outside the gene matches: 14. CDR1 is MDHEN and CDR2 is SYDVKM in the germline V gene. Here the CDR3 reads CATSERGSVSDTQYF. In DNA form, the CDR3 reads TGTGCCACTTCGGAGCGCGGGAGTGTATCAGATACGCAGTATTTT.

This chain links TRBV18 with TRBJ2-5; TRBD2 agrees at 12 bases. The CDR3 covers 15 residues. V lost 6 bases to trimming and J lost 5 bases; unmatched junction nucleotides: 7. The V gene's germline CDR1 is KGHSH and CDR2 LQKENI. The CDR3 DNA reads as TGTGCCAGCTCTCTTACTAGCGGGAGGAGCGAGACCCAGTACTTC. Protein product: CASSLTSGRSETQYF.

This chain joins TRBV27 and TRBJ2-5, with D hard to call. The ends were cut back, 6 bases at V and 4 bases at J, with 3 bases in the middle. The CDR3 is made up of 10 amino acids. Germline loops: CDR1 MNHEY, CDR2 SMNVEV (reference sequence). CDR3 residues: CASRRETQYF. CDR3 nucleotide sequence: TGTGCCAGCAGGAGAGAGACCCAGTACTTC.

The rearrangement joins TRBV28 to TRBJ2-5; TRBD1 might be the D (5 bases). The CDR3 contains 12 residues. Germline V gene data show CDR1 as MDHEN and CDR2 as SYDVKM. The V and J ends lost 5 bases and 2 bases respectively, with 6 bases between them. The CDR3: CASSRQQETQYF. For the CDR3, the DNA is TGTGCCAGCAGTAGACAGCAAGAGACCCAGTACTTC.

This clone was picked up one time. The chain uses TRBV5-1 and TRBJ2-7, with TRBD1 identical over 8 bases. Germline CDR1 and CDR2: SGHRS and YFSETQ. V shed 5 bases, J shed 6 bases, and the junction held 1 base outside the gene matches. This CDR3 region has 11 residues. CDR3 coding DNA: TGCGCCAGCAGTACAGGGGGCGAGCAGTACTTC. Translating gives CASSTGGEQYF.

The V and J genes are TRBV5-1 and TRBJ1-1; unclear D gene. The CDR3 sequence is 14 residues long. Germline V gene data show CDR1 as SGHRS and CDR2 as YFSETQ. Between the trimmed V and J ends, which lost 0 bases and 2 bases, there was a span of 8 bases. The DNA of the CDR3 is TGCGCCAGCAGCTTGGGCAGGACTAACACTGAAGCTTTCTTT. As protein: CASSLGRTNTEAFF.

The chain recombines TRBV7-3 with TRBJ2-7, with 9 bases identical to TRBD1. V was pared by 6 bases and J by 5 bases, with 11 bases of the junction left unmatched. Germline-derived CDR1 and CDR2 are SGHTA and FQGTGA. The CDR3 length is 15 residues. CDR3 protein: CASSPPGQGRNEQYF. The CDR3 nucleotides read TGTGCCAGCAGTCCACCGGGACAGGGAAGAAACGAGCAGTACTTC.

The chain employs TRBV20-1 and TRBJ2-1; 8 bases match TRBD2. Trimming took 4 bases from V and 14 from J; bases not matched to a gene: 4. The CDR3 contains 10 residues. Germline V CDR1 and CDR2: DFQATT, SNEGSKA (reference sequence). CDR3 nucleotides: TGCAGTGCTACCGGGACTAGAGAGTTCTTC. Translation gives CSATGTREFF.

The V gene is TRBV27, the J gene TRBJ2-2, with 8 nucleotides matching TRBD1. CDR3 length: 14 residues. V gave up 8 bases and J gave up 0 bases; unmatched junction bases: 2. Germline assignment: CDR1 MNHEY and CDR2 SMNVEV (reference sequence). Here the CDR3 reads CASYRGSNTGELFF. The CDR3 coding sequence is TGTGCCAGCTACAGGGGGTCGAACACCGGGGAGCTGTTTTTT.

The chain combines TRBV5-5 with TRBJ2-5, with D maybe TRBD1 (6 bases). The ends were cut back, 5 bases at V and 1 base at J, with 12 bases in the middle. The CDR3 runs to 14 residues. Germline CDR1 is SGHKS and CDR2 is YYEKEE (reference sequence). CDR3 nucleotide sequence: TGTGCCAGCAGAGCGGACAGCAGCCAAGAGACCCAGTACTTC. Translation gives CASRADSSQETQYF. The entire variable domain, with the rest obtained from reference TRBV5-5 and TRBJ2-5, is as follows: DAGVTQSPTHLIKTRGQQVTLRCSPISGHKSVSWYQQVLGQGPQFIFQYYEKEERGRGNFPDRFSARQFPNYSSELNVNALLLGDSALYLCASRADSSQETQYFGPGTRLLVL.

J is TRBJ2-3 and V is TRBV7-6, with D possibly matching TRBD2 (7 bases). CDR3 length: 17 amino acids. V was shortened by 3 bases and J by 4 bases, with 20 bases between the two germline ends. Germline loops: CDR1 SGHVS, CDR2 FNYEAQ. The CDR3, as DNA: TGTGCCAGCAGCTTGGGGGCCTCCGGGACTAATTCAGATACGCAGTATTTT. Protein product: CASSLGASGTNSDTQYF.

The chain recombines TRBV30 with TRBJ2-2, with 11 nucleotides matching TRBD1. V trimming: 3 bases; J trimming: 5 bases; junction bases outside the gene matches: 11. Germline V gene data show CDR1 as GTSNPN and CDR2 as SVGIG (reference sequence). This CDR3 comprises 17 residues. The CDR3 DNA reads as TGTGCCTGGAGCGACCCCTGGGACAGGGGGATGACCGGGGAGCTGTTTTTT. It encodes CAWSDPWDRGMTGELFF.

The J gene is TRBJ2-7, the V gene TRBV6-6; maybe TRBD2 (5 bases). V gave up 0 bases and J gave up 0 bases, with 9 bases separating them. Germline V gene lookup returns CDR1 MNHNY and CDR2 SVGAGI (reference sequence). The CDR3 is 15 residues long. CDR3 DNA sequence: TGTGCCAGCAGTTACTCGACACGGGGCTCCTACGAGCAGTACTTC. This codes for CASSYSTRGSYEQYF.

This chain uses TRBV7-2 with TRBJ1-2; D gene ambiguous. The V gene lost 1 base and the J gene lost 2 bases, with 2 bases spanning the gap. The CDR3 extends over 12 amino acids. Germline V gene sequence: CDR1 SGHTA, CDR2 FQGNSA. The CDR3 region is CASSLVNYGYTF. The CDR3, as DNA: TGTGCCAGCAGCTTAGTCAACTATGGCTACACCTTC.